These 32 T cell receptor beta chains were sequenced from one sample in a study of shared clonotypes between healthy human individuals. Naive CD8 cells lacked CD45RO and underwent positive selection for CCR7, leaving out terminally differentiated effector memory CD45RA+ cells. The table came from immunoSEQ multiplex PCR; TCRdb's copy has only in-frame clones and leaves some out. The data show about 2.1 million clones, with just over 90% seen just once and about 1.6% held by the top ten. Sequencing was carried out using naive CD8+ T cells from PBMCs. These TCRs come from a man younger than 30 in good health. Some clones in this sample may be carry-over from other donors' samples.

The CDR3: CASSLGMGSTEQFF. The CDR3, as DNA: TGTGCCAGCAGCTTGGGGATGGGCTCCACCGAGCAGTTCTTC. V is TRBV5-4 and J is TRBJ2-1; D remains unclear. The CDR3 runs to 14 residues. V was clipped by 0 bases and J by 10 bases, with 14 bases between them. Germline V lookup: CDR1 SGHNT, CDR2 YYREEE (reference sequence).

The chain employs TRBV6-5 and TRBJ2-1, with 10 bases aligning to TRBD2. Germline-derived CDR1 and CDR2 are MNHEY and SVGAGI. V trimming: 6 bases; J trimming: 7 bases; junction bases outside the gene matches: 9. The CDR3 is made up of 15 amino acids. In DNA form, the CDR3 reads TGTGCCAGCAGCCCGGCACTAGCGGGGATTAATGAGCAGTTCTTC. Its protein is CASSPALAGINEQFF.

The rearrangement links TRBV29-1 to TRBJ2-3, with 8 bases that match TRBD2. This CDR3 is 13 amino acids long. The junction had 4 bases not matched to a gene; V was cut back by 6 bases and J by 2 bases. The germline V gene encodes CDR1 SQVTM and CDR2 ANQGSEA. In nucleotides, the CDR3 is TGCAGCGTCGGGGGACTAGACACAGATACGCAGTATTTT. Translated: CSVGGLDTDTQYF.

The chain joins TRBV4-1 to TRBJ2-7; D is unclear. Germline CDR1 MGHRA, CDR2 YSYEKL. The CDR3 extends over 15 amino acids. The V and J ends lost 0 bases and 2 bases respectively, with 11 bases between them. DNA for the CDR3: TGCGCCAGCAGCCAAGAGAGCATAGTCCCCTACGAGCAGTACTTC. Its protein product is CASSQESIVPYEQYF.

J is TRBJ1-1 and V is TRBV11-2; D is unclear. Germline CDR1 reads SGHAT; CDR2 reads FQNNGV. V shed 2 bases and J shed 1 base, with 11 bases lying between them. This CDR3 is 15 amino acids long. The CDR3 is CASSLYHRENTEAFF. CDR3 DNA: TGTGCCAGCAGCTTATATCACAGAGAGAACACTGAAGCTTTCTTT.

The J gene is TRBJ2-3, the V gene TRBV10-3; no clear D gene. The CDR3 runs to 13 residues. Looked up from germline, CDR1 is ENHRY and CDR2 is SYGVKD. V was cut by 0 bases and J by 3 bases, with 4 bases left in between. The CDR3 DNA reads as TGTGCCATCAGTGAGTCGGGGACAGATACGCAGTATTTT. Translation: CAISESGTDTQYF.

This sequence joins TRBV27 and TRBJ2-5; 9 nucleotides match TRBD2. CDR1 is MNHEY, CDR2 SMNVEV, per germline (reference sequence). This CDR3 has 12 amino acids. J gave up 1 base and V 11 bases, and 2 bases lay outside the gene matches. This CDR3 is CAAGGTQETQYF. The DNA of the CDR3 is TGTGCCGCGGGGGGGACCCAAGAGACCCAGTACTTC.

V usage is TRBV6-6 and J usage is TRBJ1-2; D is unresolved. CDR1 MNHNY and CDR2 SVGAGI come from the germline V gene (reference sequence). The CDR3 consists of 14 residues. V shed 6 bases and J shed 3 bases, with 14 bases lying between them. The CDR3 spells CASSPLSEDYGYTF. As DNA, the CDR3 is TGTGCCAGCAGCCCCCTCTCGGAGGACTATGGCTACACCTTC.

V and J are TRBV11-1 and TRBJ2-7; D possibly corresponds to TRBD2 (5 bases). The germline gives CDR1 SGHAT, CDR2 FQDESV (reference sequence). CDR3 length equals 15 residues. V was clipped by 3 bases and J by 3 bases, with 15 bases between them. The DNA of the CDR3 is TGTGCCAGCAGCTTGTCGGGGTCTCATTACTACGAGCAGTACTTC. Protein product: CASSLSGSHYYEQYF.

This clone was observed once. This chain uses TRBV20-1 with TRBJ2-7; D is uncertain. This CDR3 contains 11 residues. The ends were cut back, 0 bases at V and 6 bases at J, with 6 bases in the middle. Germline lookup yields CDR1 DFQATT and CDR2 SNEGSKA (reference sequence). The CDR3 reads CSARDLVEQYF. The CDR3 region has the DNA TGCAGTGCTAGAGATCTCGTCGAGCAGTACTTC.

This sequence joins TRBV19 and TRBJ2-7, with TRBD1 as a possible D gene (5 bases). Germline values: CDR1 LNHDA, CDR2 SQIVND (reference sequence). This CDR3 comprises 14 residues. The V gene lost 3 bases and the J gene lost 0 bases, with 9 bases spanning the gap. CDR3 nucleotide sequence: TGTGCCAGTAGTATTTGGGGCAACTCCTACGAGCAGTACTTC. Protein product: CASSIWGNSYEQYF.

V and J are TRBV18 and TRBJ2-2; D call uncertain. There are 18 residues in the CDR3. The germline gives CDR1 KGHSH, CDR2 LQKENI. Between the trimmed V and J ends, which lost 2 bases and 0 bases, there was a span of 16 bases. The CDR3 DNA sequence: TGTGCCAGCTCACCATCCCATGATGCCCCACCGAACACCGGGGAGCTGTTTTTT. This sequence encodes CASSPSHDAPPNTGELFF. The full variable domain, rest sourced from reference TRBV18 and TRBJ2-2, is NAGVMQNPRHLVRRRGQEARLRCSPMKGHSHVYWYRQLPEEGLKFMVYLQKENIIDESGMPKERFSAEFPKEGPSILRIQQVVRGDSAAYFCASSPSHDAPPNTGELFFGEGSRLTVL.

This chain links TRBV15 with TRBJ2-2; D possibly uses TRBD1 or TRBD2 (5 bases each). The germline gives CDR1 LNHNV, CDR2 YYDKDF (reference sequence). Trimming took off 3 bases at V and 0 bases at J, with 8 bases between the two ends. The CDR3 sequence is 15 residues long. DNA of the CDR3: TGTGCCACCAGCAGGGGGGTTCCGAACACCGGGGAGCTGTTTTTT. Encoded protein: CATSRGVPNTGELFF.

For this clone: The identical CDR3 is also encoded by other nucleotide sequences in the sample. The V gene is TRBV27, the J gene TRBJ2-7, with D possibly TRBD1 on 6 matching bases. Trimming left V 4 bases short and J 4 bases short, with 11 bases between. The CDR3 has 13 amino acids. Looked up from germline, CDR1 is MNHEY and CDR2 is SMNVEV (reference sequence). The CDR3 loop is CASSWQGPYEQYF. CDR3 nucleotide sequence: TGTGCCAGCAGTTGGCAGGGGCCGTACGAGCAGTACTTC.

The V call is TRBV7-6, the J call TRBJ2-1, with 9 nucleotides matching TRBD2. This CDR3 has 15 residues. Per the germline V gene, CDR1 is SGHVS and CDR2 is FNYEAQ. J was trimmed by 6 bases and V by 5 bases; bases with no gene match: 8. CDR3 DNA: TGTGCCAGCAGCCCCAGCGGGGGGTCGGGCAATGAGCAGTTCTTC. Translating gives CASSPSGGSGNEQFF.

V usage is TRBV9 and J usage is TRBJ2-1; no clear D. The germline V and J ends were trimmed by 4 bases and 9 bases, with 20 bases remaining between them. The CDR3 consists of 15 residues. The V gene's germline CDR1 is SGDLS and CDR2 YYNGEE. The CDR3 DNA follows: TGTGCCAGCAGCCGCCAACTGGGCCGGACCAGTGAGCAGTTCTTC. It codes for CASSRQLGRTSEQFF.

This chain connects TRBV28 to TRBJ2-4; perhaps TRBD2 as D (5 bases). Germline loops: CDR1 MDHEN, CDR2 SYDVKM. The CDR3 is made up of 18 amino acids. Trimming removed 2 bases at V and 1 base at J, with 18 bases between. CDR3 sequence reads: CASSLGHAGGWAKNIQYF. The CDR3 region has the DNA TGTGCCAGCAGTTTAGGGCACGCAGGCGGGTGGGCCAAAAACATTCAGTACTTC.

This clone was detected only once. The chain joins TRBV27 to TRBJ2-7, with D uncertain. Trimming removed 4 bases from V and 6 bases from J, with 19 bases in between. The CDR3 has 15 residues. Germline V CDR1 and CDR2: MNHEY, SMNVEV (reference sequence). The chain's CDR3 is CASSYLPGPRSEQYF. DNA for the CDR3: TGTGCCAGCAGTTACCTCCCCGGACCCCGAAGCGAGCAGTACTTC.

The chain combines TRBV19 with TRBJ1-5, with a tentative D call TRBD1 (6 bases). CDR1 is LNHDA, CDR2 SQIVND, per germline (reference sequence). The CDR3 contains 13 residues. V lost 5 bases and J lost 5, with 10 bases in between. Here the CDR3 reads CASSGQGHQPQHF. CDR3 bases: TGTGCCAGTAGTGGCCAGGGGCATCAGCCCCAGCATTTT.

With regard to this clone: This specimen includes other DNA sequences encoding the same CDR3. The CDR3 protein is CASSLQGLNTEAFF. The CDR3 bases are TGTGCCAGCAGTCTTCAGGGATTGAACACTGAAGCTTTCTTT. The chain couples TRBV28 to TRBJ1-1; D perhaps matches TRBD1 (5 bases). V lost 5 bases to trimming and J lost 0 bases, with 10 bases between them. CDR1 MDHEN and CDR2 SYDVKM come from the germline V gene. The CDR3 totals 14 residues.

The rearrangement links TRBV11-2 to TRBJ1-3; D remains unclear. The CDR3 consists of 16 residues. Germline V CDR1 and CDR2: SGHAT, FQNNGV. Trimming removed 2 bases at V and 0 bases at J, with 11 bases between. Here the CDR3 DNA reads TGTGCCAGCAGCTTAACCCGAGCCGCCTCTGGAAACACCATATATTTT. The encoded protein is CASSLTRAASGNTIYF.

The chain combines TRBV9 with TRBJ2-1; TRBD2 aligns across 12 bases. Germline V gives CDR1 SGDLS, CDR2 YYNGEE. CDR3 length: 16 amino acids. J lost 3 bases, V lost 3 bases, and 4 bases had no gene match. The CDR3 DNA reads TGTGCCAGCAGCGGATGGACTAGCGGGGACTACAATGAGCAGTTCTTC. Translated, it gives CASSGWTSGDYNEQFF.

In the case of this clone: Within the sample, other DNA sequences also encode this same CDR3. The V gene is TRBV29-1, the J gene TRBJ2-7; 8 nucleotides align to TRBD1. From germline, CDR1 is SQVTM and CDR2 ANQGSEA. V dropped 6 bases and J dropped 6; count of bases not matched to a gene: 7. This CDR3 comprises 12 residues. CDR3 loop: CSVSGQGGEQYF. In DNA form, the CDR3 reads TGCAGCGTCTCCGGACAGGGAGGCGAGCAGTACTTC.

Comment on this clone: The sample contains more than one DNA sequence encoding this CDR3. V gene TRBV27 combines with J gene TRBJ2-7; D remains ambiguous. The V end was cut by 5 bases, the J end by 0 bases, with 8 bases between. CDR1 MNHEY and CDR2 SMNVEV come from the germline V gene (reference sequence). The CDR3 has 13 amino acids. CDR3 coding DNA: TGTGCCAGCAGTCTTCTTAGCTCCTACGAGCAGTACTTC. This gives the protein CASSLLSSYEQYF.

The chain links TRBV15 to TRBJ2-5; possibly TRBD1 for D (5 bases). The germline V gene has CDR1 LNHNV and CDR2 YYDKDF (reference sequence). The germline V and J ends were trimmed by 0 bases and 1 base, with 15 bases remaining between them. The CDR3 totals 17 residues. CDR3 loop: CATSRDWVQGFQETQYF. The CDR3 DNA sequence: TGTGCCACCAGCAGAGATTGGGTCCAGGGATTCCAAGAGACCCAGTACTTC. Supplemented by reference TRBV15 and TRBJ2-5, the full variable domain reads DAMVIQNPRYQVTQFGKPVTLSCSQTLNHNVMYWYQQKSSQAPKLLFHYYDKDFNNEADTPDNFQSRRPNTSFCFLDIRSPGLGDTAMYLCATSRDWVQGFQETQYFGPGTRLLVL.

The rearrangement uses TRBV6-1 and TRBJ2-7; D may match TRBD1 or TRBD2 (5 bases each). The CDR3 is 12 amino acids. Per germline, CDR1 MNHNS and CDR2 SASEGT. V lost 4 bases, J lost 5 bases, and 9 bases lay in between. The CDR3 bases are TGTGCCAGCAGTGTGTGGGGGAACGAGCAGTACTTC. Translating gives CASSVWGNEQYF.

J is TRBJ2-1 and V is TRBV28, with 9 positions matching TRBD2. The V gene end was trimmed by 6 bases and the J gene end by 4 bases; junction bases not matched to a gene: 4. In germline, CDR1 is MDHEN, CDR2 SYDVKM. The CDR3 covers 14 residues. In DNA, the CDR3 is TGTGCCAGCAGCGTGGGACTAGCTTACAATGAGCAGTTCTTC. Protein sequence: CASSVGLAYNEQFF.

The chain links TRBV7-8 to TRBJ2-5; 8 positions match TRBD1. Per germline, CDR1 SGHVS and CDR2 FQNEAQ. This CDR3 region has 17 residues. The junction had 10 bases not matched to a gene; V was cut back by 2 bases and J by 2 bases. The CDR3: CASSLIIRDRRQETQYF. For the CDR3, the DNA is TGTGCCAGCAGCTTAATTATCAGGGACAGGAGACAAGAGACCCAGTACTTC. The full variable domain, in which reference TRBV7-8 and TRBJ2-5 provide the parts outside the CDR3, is GAGVSQSPRYKVAKRGQDVALRCDPISGHVSLFWYQQALGQGPEFLTYFQNEAQLDKSGLPSDRFFAERPEGSVSTLKIQRTQQEDSAVYLCASSLIIRDRRQETQYFGPGTRLLVL.

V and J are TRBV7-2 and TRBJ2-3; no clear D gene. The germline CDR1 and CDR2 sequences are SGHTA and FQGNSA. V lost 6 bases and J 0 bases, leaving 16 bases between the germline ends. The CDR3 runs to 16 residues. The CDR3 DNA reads TGTGCCAGCAGTCTCCTCCGGGCATCTAGCACAGATACGCAGTATTTT. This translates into CASSLLRASSTDTQYF.

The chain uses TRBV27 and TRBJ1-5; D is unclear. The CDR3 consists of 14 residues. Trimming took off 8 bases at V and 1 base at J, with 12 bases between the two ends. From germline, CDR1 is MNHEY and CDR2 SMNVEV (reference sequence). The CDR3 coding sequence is TGTGCCAGCCGCCCCGGGGTAAGCAATCAGCCCCAGCATTTT. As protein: CASRPGVSNQPQHF.

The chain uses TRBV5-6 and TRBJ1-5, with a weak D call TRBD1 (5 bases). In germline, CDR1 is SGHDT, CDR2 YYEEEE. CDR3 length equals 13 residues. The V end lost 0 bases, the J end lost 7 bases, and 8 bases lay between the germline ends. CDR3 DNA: TGTGCCAGCAGCTTGGGGGGGGAGCAGCCCCAGCATTTT. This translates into CASSLGGEQPQHF.

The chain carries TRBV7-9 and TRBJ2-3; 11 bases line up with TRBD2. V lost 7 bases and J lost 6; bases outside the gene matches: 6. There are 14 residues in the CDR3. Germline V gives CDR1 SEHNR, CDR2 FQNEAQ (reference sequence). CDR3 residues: CASIKGLAGDTQYF. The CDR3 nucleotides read TGTGCCAGCATCAAAGGACTAGCGGGCGATACGCAGTATTTT.